Listed below are T cell receptor beta chains from one sample, sequenced in a study of blood T cell repertoires in COVID-19. Measured with immunoSEQ multiplex PCR; TCRdb has only the in-frame clones, and not every one. The table has under 250,000 clones, about four fifths seen once. Sequencing input: PBMCs or T cells enriched from blood (not recorded which). All receptors come from a woman aged 55 to 70 who had recovered from COVID-19. CDR3s include the opening cysteine and the closing phenylalanine or tryptophan. Each record gives: J gene, V gene, clone size, D gene, CDR3 length, CDR3 protein, CDR3 DNA. The D gene is left open where the match is weak. Clone size is given for some rows only: seen once, a few or many times, or a class if the clone is expanded.

TRBJ2-1,TRBV7-2,-,-,12,CASSGAGNEQFF,TGTGCCAGCAGCGGAGCTGGAAATGAGCAGTTCTTC
TRBJ1-4,TRBV6-5,-,TRBD1,13,CASGTGPAEKLFF,TGTGCCAGCGGGACAGGGCCGGCTGAAAAACTGTTTTTT
TRBJ1-2,TRBV27,-,TRBD1,15,CASSPTGGLNYGYTF,TGTGCCAGCAGTCCGACAGGGGGATTAAACTATGGCTACACCTTC
TRBJ2-2,TRBV6-5,-,-,13,CASMGGWNGELFF,TGTGCCAGCATGGGGGGTTGGAACGGGGAGCTGTTTTTT
TRBJ1-5,TRBV6-5,-,TRBD1,15,CASSGTGHSNQPQHF,TGTGCCAGCAGCGGGACAGGGCATAGCAATCAGCCCCAGCATTTT
TRBJ2-5,TRBV5-8,-,-,11,CASLTGETQYF,TGTGCCTCTCTGACAGGAGAGACCCAGTACTTC
TRBJ2-5,TRBV10-3,-,-,13,CATRRTEQETQYF,TGTGCCACCCGTAGAACCGAACAAGAGACCCAGTACTTC
TRBJ2-1,TRBV19,many,TRBD2,15,CASSITSGEYNEQFF,TGTGCCAGTAGTATCACTAGCGGGGAGTACAATGAGCAGTTCTTC
TRBJ2-5,TRBV18,-,TRBD1,14,CASSPRDSQETQYF,TGTGCCAGCTCACCACGGGACAGTCAAGAGACCCAGTACTTC
TRBJ1-1,TRBV13,-,TRBD1,14,CAATTQGEVPEAFF,TGTGCCGCAACTACCCAGGGGGAGGTACCCGAAGCTTTCTTT
TRBJ2-2,TRBV9,-,-,14,CASSVVQNTGELFF,TGTGCCAGCAGCGTAGTACAGAACACCGGGGAGCTGTTTTTT
TRBJ1-1,TRBV3-1/TRBV3-2,-,-,12,CASSQDFVAVAF,TGTGCCAGCAGCCAAGATTTTGTGGCGGTTGCCTTT
TRBJ1-1,TRBV6-4,-,-,14,CASSLQGRDTEAFF,TGTGCCAGCAGTCTCCAGGGGCGCGACACTGAAGCTTTCTTT
TRBJ1-5,TRBV7-2,-,-,15,CASSLNSQVNQPQHF,TGTGCCAGCAGCTTAAACTCGCAGGTCAATCAGCCCCAGCATTTT
TRBJ2-7,TRBV27,-,TRBD1,14,CASSLWDRVYEQYF,TGTGCCAGCAGTTTATGGGACAGAGTCTACGAGCAGTACTTC
TRBJ1-4,TRBV7-2,-,-,14,CASRGSGSGEKLFF,TGTGCCAGCAGAGGCTCGGGGTCGGGTGAAAAACTGTTTTTT
TRBJ2-1,TRBV5-1,-,TRBD1,16,CASSLVGTGDIDEQFF,TGCGCCAGCAGCTTGGTTGGGACAGGGGACATCGATGAGCAGTTCTTC
TRBJ1-5,TRBV15,few,TRBD1,15,CATSRDRQGNQPQHF,TGTGCCACCAGCAGAGATAGACAGGGGAATCAGCCCCAGCATTTT
TRBJ2-7,TRBV7-2,-,TRBD2,15,CASSLLAGLTYEQYF,TGTGCCAGCAGCCTCCTAGCGGGACTTACCTACGAGCAGTACTTC
TRBJ2-3,TRBV7-3,-,TRBD2,13,CASSYGLADTQYF,TGTGCCAGCAGCTACGGACTAGCAGATACGCAGTATTTT
TRBJ2-5,TRBV2,-,TRBD1,15,CASSRGQGGGETQYF,TGTGCCAGCAGTAGGGGACAGGGCGGAGGAGAGACCCAGTACTTC
TRBJ2-7,TRBV6-5,-,TRBD1,15,CASRPGTGISYEQYF,TGTGCCAGCAGACCCGGGACAGGGATTTCCTACGAGCAGTACTTC
TRBJ1-2,TRBV5-6,once,TRBD1,12,CASSVNRGGYTF,TGTGCCAGCAGCGTGAACAGGGGTGGCTACACCTTC
TRBJ2-7,TRBV27,-,TRBD2,14,CASSLMAGGSEQYF,TGTGCCAGCAGTTTAATGGCGGGAGGCTCCGAGCAGTACTTC
TRBJ1-6,TRBV7-2,-,TRBD1,17,CASSPNTPGQGYGPLHF,TGTGCCAGCAGCCCAAATACACCGGGACAGGGATATGGACCCCTCCACTTT
TRBJ1-5,TRBV29-1,-,-,13,CSVEVGWGGAQHF,TGCAGCGTTGAAGTAGGGTGGGGAGGAGCCCAGCATTTT
TRBJ2-3,TRBV5-4,-,-,13,CASSLTRGAGEYF,TGTGCCAGCAGCTTGACCCGGGGGGCGGGGGAGTATTTT
TRBJ1-2,TRBV6-5,-,-,14,CASSRTKGTYGYTF,TGTGCCAGCAGCCGGACAAAGGGTACCTATGGCTACACCTTC
TRBJ1-1,TRBV19,-,-,13,CASSMMAFNEAFF,TGTGCCAGTAGTATGATGGCATTTAATGAAGCTTTCTTT
TRBJ1-1,TRBV5-1,-,-,15,CASSPRIEGNTEAFF,TGCGCCAGCAGCCCGCGGATCGAAGGGAACACTGAAGCTTTCTTT
TRBJ2-2,TRBV24-1,-,TRBD2,15,CATSPSGRGTGELFF,TGTGCCACCAGTCCTAGCGGGAGAGGGACCGGGGAGCTGTTTTTT
TRBJ2-1,TRBV6-5,once,TRBD2,15,CASSPAGVSYNEQFF,TGTGCCAGCAGTCCAGCGGGAGTATCCTACAATGAGCAGTTCTTC
TRBJ2-1,TRBV9,-,-,14,CASSAVSSYNEQFF,TGTGCCAGCAGCGCGGTGAGCTCCTACAATGAGCAGTTCTTC
TRBJ2-2,TRBV5-1,-,-,16,CASSLFTSLDTGELFF,TGCGCCAGCAGCTTGTTTACCTCCTTAGACACCGGGGAGCTGTTTTTT
TRBJ2-7,TRBV18,-,TRBD2,15,CASSPPSGSSYEQYF,TGTGCCAGCTCACCACCTAGCGGGAGCTCCTACGAGCAGTACTTC
TRBJ1-2,TRBV5-8,few,-,15,CASSLGINGFYGYTF,TGTGCCAGCAGCTTGGGTATTAACGGGTTCTATGGCTACACCTTC
TRBJ2-1,TRBV29-1,-,-,13,CSVNGAGWNEQFF,TGCAGCGTTAATGGGGCTGGCTGGAATGAGCAGTTCTTC
TRBJ1-5,TRBV6-1,-,TRBD1,17,CASREYRDSLRNQPQHF,TGTGCCAGCAGGGAATACCGGGACAGTCTTCGCAATCAGCCCCAGCATTTT
TRBJ1-1,TRBV2,-,TRBD1,14,CASRRQGSNTEAFF,TGTGCCAGCCGTCGACAGGGCTCGAACACTGAAGCTTTCTTT
TRBJ2-2,TRBV6-1,-,TRBD2,17,CASSGGLAGVAPGELFF,TGTGCCAGCAGTGGGGGACTAGCGGGAGTAGCCCCCGGGGAGCTGTTTTTT
TRBJ2-7,TRBV18,few,-,12,CASSQTDEEQYF,TGTGCCAGCTCACAGACAGACGAAGAGCAGTACTTC
TRBJ2-7,TRBV13,-,-,12,CASRRRGYEQYF,TGTGCCAGCAGGCGACGGGGATACGAGCAGTACTTC
TRBJ2-2,TRBV7-3,-,TRBD2,19,CASSLIPPSGGENTGELFF,TGTGCCAGCAGCTTAATCCCCCCTAGCGGGGGGGAGAACACCGGGGAGCTGTTTTTT
TRBJ1-4,TRBV19,few,-,14,CASSINRAWDKLFF,TGTGCCAGTAGTATTAACAGGGCATGGGATAAACTGTTTTTT
TRBJ1-5,TRBV2,-,TRBD1,14,CASSQRGRNQPQHF,TGTGCCAGCAGTCAAAGGGGGCGGAATCAGCCCCAGCATTTT
TRBJ1-3,TRBV6-1,-,-,16,CASREQHRSSGNTIYF,TGTGCCAGCAGAGAACAACACAGGAGCTCTGGAAACACCATATATTTT
TRBJ2-3,TRBV2,-,-,14,CASSALLLSDTQYF,TGTGCCAGCAGTGCGCTCCTACTCTCAGATACGCAGTATTTT
TRBJ2-7,TRBV6-5,-,-,15,CASSYVQDSTYEQYF,TGTGCCAGCAGTTACGTCCAGGACAGTACTTACGAGCAGTACTTC
TRBJ1-4,TRBV5-1,few,TRBD1,17,CASSLGTGTATNEKLFF,TGCGCCAGCAGCTTGGGGACAGGGACTGCAACTAATGAAAAACTGTTTTTT